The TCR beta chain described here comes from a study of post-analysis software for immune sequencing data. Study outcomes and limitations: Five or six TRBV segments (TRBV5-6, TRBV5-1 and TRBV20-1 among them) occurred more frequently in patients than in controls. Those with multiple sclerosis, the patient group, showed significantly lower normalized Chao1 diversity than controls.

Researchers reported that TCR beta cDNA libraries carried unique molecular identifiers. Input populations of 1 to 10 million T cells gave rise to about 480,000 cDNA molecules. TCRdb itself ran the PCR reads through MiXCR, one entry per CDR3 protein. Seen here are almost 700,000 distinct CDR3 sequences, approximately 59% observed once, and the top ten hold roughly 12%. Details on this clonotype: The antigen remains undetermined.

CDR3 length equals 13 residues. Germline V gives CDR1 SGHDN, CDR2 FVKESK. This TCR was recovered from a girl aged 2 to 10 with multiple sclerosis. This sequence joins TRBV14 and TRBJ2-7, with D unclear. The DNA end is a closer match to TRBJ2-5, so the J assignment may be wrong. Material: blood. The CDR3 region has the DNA TGTGCCAGCAGCCCAGAGGTGGGGGAGACCCAGTACTTC. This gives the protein CASSPEVGETQYF.